These T cell receptor beta chains were read from a single sample in a study of cytomegalovirus exposure and HLA in healthy donors. The method was immunoSEQ multiplex PCR; TCRdb's version includes in-frame clones alone and lacks a portion of them. Counted here are 120,000 or so clones, 76% occurring once; the ten biggest clones make up roughly 12%. Specimen: PBMCs. The origin of the receptors is a man aged 25 to 45 in good health and CMV-seropositive. Each CDR3 is given with its conserved first and last residue. The D gene is left open where the match is weak. Clone sizes are given selectively: once, few, many, or a class where the clone is expanded.

D gene | J gene | clone size | V gene | CDR3 protein | CDR3 DNA
TRBD1 | TRBJ1-1 | once | TRBV4-3 | CASSQDRGQGRTEAFF | TGCGCCAGCAGCCAAGATCGGGGACAGGGTAGGACTGAAGCTTTCTTT
NA | TRBJ2-6 | NA | TRBV6-4 | CASSESGSSGANVLTF | TGTGCCAGCAGTGAGTCCGGGAGCTCTGGGGCCAACGTCCTGACTTTC
TRBD1 | TRBJ1-6 | NA | TRBV2 | CASGGQPADPPLHF | TGTGCCAGTGGGGGACAGCCGGCCGATCCACCCCTCCACTTT
NA | TRBJ2-7 | once | TRBV18 | CASSGVDEQYF | TGTGCCAGCTCCGGAGTGGACGAGCAGTACTTC
NA | TRBJ1-2 | once | TRBV13 | CASSFTTDSNYGYTF | TGTGCCAGCAGCTTCACGACAGATTCTAACTATGGCTACACCTTC
TRBD1 | TRBJ1-5 | NA | TRBV27 | CASSLVGGGLGNQPQHF | TGTGCCAGCAGTTTAGTAGGGGGCGGATTGGGCAATCAGCCCCAGCATTTT
NA | TRBJ2-7 | NA | TRBV30 | CAQGPGRPYEQYF | TGTGCCCAGGGGCCCGGCAGGCCCTACGAGCAGTACTTC
NA | TRBJ1-1 | NA | TRBV4-2 | CASSRSGEGTEAFF | TGTGCCAGCAGCCGGTCGGGGGAGGGCACTGAAGCTTTCTTT
NA | TRBJ2-1 | NA | TRBV11-2 | CASSLQGGGDEQFF | TGTGCCAGCAGCTTACAGGGGGGAGGTGATGAGCAGTTCTTC
NA | TRBJ2-2 | NA | TRBV18 | CASSSGLNTGELFF | TGTGCCAGCTCATCTGGACTAAACACCGGGGAGCTGTTTTTT
NA | TRBJ1-1 | NA | TRBV6-1 | CASTFGKGGTEAFF | TGTGCCAGCACTTTCGGGAAGGGTGGTACTGAAGCTTTCTTT
TRBD1 | TRBJ1-1 | few | TRBV5-1 | CASSSVTGKNTEAFF | TGCGCCAGCAGCTCAGTGACAGGGAAGAACACTGAAGCTTTCTTT
NA | TRBJ2-3 | NA | TRBV11-2 | CASSLVAGSRDTQYF | TGTGCCAGCAGCCTGGTGGCCGGGTCCCGAGATACGCAGTATTTT
TRBD1 | TRBJ1-6 | NA | TRBV18 | CASSPRPGTGITYNSPLHF | TGTGCCAGCTCACCACGGCCTGGGACAGGGATCACCTATAATTCACCCCTCCACTTT
NA | TRBJ1-1 | NA | TRBV5-6 | CASSLGQYTEAFF | TGTGCCAGCAGCCTTGGACAGTACACTGAAGCTTTCTTT
NA | TRBJ2-7 | NA | TRBV27 | CASSSAAREQYF | TGTGCCAGCAGTTCAGCGGCGAGGGAGCAGTACTTC
TRBD2 | TRBJ2-3 | NA | TRBV7-3 | CASSLTPLAEGTDTQYF | TGTGCCAGCAGCTTAACCCCTCTAGCGGAAGGAACAGATACGCAGTATTTT
NA | TRBJ2-7 | few | TRBV21-1 | CASSQGLAGSYEQYF | TGTGCCAGCAGCCAGGGACTAGCGGGGTCCTACGAGCAGTACTTC
TRBD2 | TRBJ2-7 | NA | TRBV5-1 | CASSLQVAGGPYEQYF | TGCGCCAGCAGCTTACAAGTAGCGGGGGGCCCCTACGAGCAGTACTTC
NA | TRBJ2-7 | once | TRBV2 | CASRSVQGIYEQYF | TGTGCCAGCAGATCTGTACAGGGAATCTACGAGCAGTACTTC
TRBD1 | TRBJ1-3 | NA | TRBV28 | CASNLRQGARDTIYF | TGTGCCAGCAACCTCCGACAGGGGGCGAGGGACACCATATATTTT
NA | TRBJ1-1 | NA | TRBV10-3 | CAISDGRGAFF | TGTGCCATCAGTGATGGCAGGGGAGCTTTCTTT
NA | TRBJ2-5 | NA | TRBV19 | CASSIGRWAFETQYF | TGTGCCAGTAGTATAGGAAGGTGGGCCTTTGAGACCCAGTACTTC
TRBD2 | TRBJ2-3 | NA | TRBV29-1 | CSAPPEGVSGGGTDTQYF | TGCAGCGCCCCACCGGAGGGGGTTAGCGGGGGAGGGACAGATACGCAGTATTTT
NA | TRBJ1-2 | once | TRBV7-2 | CASSLALQGYGYTF | TGTGCCAGCAGCTTAGCGCTACAGGGATATGGCTACACCTTC
NA | TRBJ1-5 | NA | TRBV29-1 | CSVALGTGNQPQHF | TGCAGCGTTGCCCTGGGCACAGGCAATCAGCCCCAGCATTTT
NA | TRBJ1-3 | NA | TRBV2 | CASSPRGSGNTIYF | TGTGCCAGCAGTCCTCGGGGGTCCGGAAACACCATATATTTT